This T cell receptor beta chain was observed in a study of human T cells and chemical hapten exposure. Indicated time point: patch test 1, 2 weeks after DPC sensitization. The treatment: therapeutic diphenylcyclopropenone sensitization with weekly scalp DPC. The CDR3 has 12 residues. V dropped 7 bases and J dropped 3 bases, with 11 bases sitting between them. The germline V gene encodes CDR1 SQVTM and CDR2 ANQGSEA. TCRdb used MiXCR to reprocess the RACE reads, holding one entry per CDR3 protein. The sample records tens of thousands of distinct CDR3 sequences, 9% to 9.5% being singletons. The TCR sequence derives from a woman in her thirties or forties with alopecia areata. Some clones in this sample may be carry-over from other donors' samples. The chain joins TRBV29-1 to TRBJ2-3; D could derive from TRBD1 or TRBD2 (7 bases each). Sequencing was performed on whole blood, taken in connection with sensitization to the hapten diphenylcyclopropenone (DPC). The chain's CDR3 is CSGEGATDTQYF. In DNA form, the CDR3 reads TGCAGCGGGGAGGGGGCGACAGATACGCAGTATTTT.